One TCR beta chain is described in this entry. This sample was taken from a study of blood T cell repertoires in COVID-19. Study-wide context: Both acute and convalescent COVID-19 samples were obtained from the United States, Italy and Spain. T cells, B-cell-depleted T cells, or PBMCs supplied cDNA or gDNA.

The data were produced by immunoSEQ multiplex PCR, yet TCRdb's version contains in-frame clones alone and is incomplete. In the table there are about 130,000 clones, 87% of which are singletons. This TCR was sampled from a woman in her sixties with acute or convalescent COVID-19. Sequences were obtained from peripheral blood.

The CDR3 reads CASSSRRGSGEQFF. The DNA for the CDR3 is TGTGCCAGCAGCTCAAGAAGGGGTTCGGGTGAGCAGTTCTTC. This sequence joins TRBV3-1 (or the pseudogene TRBV3-2) and TRBJ2-1; tentatively, D is TRBD1 (5 bases). CDR1 LGHDT and CDR2 YNNKEL come from the germline V gene (reference sequence). The CDR3 is 14 residues long. V lost 5 bases and J 9 bases, leaving 17 bases between the germline ends.